This T cell receptor beta chain was found in a study of vaccination and CD4 T cells after COVID-19. This sample's treatment: roughly 10-day PBMC culture with coronavirus spike peptide pools or control peptides (ViraFEST assay). Germline values: CDR1 DFQATT, CDR2 SNEGSKA (reference sequence). V shed 4 bases and J 8 bases; nucleotides not matched to a gene: 3. This CDR3 is 12 amino acids long. About this clonotype: The target antigen is unknown.

Researchers used the Oncomine TCR Beta short-read assay to sequence DNA from cultured CD4+ T cells. One entry per CDR3 protein results from TCRdb running MiXCR on the PCR reads. The sample yields over 8,500 distinct CDR3 sequences, 65% to 70% seen once. V is TRBV20-1 and J is TRBJ1-5, with 9 bases lining up with TRBD1. The clonotype originates from a human donor who had recovered from COVID-19. Material: CD4+ T cells from blood, cultured in vitro, obtained before SARS-CoV-2 vaccination. The CDR3 DNA reads as TGCAGTGCTACAAGACAGGGGGAGCCCCAGCATTTT. Protein sequence: CSATRQGEPQHF.